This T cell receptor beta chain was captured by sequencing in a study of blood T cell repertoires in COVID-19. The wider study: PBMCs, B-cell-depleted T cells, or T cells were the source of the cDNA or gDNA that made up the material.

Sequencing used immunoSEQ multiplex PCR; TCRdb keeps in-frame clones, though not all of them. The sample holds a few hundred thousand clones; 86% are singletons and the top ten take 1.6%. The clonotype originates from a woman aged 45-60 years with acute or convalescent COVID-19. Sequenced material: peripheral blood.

CDR3 DNA sequence: TGTGCCAGTAGTATAGGGACCGACAGGGGTGATGAGCAGTTCTTC. Its protein product is CASSIGTDRGDEQFF. The chain employs TRBV19 and TRBJ2-1; 8 bases agree with TRBD1. The V gene's germline CDR1 is LNHDA and CDR2 SQIVND (reference sequence). The CDR3 has 15 amino acids. V lost 1 base and J lost 8; bases outside the gene matches: 7.